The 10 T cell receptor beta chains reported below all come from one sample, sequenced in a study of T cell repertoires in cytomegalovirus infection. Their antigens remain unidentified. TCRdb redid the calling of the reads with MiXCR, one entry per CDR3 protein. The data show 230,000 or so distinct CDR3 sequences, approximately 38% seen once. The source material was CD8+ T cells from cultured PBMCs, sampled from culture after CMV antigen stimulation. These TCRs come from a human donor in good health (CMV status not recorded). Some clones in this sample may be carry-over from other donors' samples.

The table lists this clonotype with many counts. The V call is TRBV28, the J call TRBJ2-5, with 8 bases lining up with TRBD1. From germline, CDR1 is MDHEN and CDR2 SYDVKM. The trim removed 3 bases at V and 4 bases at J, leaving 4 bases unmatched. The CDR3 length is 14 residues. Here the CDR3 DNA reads TGTGCCAGCAGTTTCCTGGACAGGGCAGAGACCCAGTACTTC. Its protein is CASSFLDRAETQYF. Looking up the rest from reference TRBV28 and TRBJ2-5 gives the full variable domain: DVKVTQSSRYLVKRTGEKVFLECVQDMDHENMFWYRQDPGLGLRLIYFSYDVKMKEKGDIPEGYSVSREKKERFSLILESASTNQTSMYLCASSFLDRAETQYFGPGTRLLVL.

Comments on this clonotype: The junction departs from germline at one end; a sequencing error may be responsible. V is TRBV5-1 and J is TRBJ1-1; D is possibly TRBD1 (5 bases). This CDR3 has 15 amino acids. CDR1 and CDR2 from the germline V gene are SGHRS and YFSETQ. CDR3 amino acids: CASSLSDSLNTEAFF. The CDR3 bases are TGTGCCAGCAGTTTATCTGACAGCCTGAACACTGAAGCTTTCTTT.

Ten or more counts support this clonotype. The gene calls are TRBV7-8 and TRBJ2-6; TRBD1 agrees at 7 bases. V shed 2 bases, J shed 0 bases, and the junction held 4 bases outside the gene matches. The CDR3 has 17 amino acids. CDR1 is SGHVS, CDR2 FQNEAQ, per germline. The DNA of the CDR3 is TGTGCCAGCAGCTTAAGGGACAGCTACTCTGGGGCCAACGTCCTGACTTTC. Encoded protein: CASSLRDSYSGANVLTF.

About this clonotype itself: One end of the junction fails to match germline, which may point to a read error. The CDR3: CATSRDRLEGQKTQYF. The DNA for the CDR3 is TGTGCAACCAGCAGAGATCGGTTAGAGGGGCAAAAGACCCAGTACTTC. The chain links TRBV15 to TRBJ2-5; either TRBD1 or TRBD2 may fit D (5 bases each). The CDR3 runs to 16 residues. Germline CDR1 reads LNHNV; CDR2 reads YYDKDF (reference sequence).

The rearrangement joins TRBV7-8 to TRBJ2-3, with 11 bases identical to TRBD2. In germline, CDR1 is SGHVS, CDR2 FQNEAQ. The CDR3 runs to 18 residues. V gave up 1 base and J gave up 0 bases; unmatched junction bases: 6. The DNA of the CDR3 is TGTGCCAGCAGCTTAGAGGCTAGCGGGGGGCCTAGCACAGATACGCAGTATTTT. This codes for CASSLEASGGPSTDTQYF.

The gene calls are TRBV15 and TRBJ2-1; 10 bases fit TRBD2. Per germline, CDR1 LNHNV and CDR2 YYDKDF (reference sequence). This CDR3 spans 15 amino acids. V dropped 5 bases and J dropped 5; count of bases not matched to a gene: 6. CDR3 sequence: CATSPLAGENNEQFF. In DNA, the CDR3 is TGTGCCACCAGCCCCCTAGCGGGGGAGAACAATGAGCAGTTCTTC.

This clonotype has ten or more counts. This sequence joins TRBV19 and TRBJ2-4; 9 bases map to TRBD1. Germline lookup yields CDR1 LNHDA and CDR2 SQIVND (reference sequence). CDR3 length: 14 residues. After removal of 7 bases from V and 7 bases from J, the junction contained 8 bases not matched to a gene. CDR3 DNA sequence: TGTGCCAGTACCGGGGACAGGGTGGTCAACATTCAGTACTTC. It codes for CASTGDRVVNIQYF.

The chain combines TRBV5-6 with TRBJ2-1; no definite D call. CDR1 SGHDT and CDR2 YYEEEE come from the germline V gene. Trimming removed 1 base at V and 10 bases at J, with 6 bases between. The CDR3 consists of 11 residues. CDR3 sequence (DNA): TGTGCCAGCAGCTTGACGCAGGAGCAGTTCTTC. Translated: CASSLTQEQFF.

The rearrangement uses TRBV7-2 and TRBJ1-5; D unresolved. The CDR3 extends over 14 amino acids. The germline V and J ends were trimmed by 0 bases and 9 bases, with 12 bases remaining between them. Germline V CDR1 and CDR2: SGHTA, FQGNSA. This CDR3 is CASSLALRSPPQHF. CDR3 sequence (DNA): TGTGCCAGCAGCTTAGCGCTCAGGAGTCCGCCCCAGCATTTT.

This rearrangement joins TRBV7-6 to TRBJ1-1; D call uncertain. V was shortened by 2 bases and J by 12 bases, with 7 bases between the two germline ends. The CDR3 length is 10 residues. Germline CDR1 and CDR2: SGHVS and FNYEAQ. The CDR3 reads CASSLRWSFF. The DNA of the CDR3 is TGTGCCAGCAGCTTAAGGTGGTCTTTCTTT.